These T cell receptor beta chains were read from a single sample in a study of cytomegalovirus exposure and HLA in healthy donors. Some clones are missing from TCRdb's copy, which holds only in-frame ones; the method was immunoSEQ multiplex PCR. The table includes about 170,000 clones, 60% to 80% detected once. What was sequenced was PBMCs. The receptors derive from a middle-aged man in good health and CMV-seronegative. Both conserved end residues are part of each CDR3. Fields, in order: D gene, clone size, V gene, J gene, CDR3 DNA, CDR3 protein. A D gene is named only where the DNA matches it firmly. Size values are once, few and many counts, or a class for expanded clones, and some rows have none.

.,few,TRBV7-2,TRBJ2-7,TGTGCCAGCAGCTTGGCCGGAGTCTTGTACGAGCAGTACTTC,CASSLAGVLYEQYF
.,.,TRBV29-1,TRBJ2-1,TGCAGCGTTGAAGGGAGGGCCGCGGGCAATGAGCAGTTCTTC,CSVEGRAAGNEQFF
.,.,TRBV27,TRBJ1-6,TGTGCCAGCAGTTGGGCCCCCAGCGGAGGGCCTAATTCACCCCTCCACTTT,CASSWAPSGGPNSPLHF
TRBD1,.,TRBV28,TRBJ1-4,TGTGCCAGCAGTTTCCGACAGGGGGCCTTCGGAAAACTGTTTTTT,CASSFRQGAFGKLFF
TRBD1,.,TRBV6-1,TRBJ1-1,TGTGCCAGCAGTGAAGCGACGGGACAGGGGGCTACTGAAGCTTTCTTT,CASSEATGQGATEAFF
TRBD2,.,TRBV18,TRBJ2-5,TGTGCCAGCTCACCACCCAAGCCTAGCGGGGACCAAGAGACCCAGTACTTC,CASSPPKPSGDQETQYF
.,.,TRBV7-9,TRBJ2-7,TGTGCCAGCAGCTCGGGACGGGGAGGAGGCGAGCAGTACTTC,CASSSGRGGGEQYF
TRBD1,.,TRBV2,TRBJ2-2,TGTGCCAGCAATAGTGGGACAGTCCGGTCGGGGGAGCTGTTTTTT,CASNSGTVRSGELFF
TRBD2,.,TRBV5-1,TRBJ2-5,TGCGCCAGCAGCTTCGGGACTAGCTATGGGGAGCAGTACTTC,CASSFGTSYGEQYF
TRBD2,.,TRBV4-3,TRBJ2-1,TGCGCCAGCAGCCAAGAAATGACTAGCGGGAGCCCCCGGGATGAGCAGTTCTTC,CASSQEMTSGSPRDEQFF
TRBD1,few,TRBV5-6,TRBJ1-2,TGTGCCAGCAGCTTGGGCGGGACAGGGGACTATGGCTACACCTTC,CASSLGGTGDYGYTF
TRBD2,.,TRBV5-1,TRBJ2-3,TGCGCCAGCAGCTTGGTGACTAGCCCCACACTCTTAGATACGCAGTATTTT,CASSLVTSPTLLDTQYF
TRBD2,.,TRBV29-1,TRBJ2-1,TGCAGCGTTACGTCGACTAGCGGGAGAGTGAATGAGCAGTTCTTC,CSVTSTSGRVNEQFF
.,.,TRBV7-4,TRBJ1-4,TGTGCCAGCAGCCCCCGATCTGAGGAGGACGAAAAACTGTTTTTT,CASSPRSEEDEKLFF
.,.,TRBV6-1,TRBJ2-1,TGTGCCAGCAGTGAAGCGGGGGGCTCCTACAATGAGCAGTTCTTC,CASSEAGGSYNEQFF